The 9 T cell receptor beta chains in this list originate from one sample, sequenced in a study of cytomegalovirus exposure and HLA in healthy donors. The PCR contained 60 Vbeta and 13 Jbeta primers. The method was immunoSEQ multiplex PCR; TCRdb's version includes in-frame clones alone and lacks a portion of them. Of 180,000 or so clones listed, 70% to 90% are singletons. The sample consisted of PBMCs. These receptors were collected from a man aged 18 to 30 in good health and CMV-seropositive.

This clone appeared a single time. J is TRBJ2-3 and V is TRBV9, with D tentatively TRBD2 (6 bases). Germline lookup yields CDR1 SGDLS and CDR2 YYNGEE. Trimming took off 5 bases at V and 2 bases at J, with 21 bases between the two ends. The CDR3 consists of 17 residues. In DNA form, the CDR3 reads TGTGCCAGCAGTGCCTCCTGGGGCGGGGTAAACACAGATACGCAGTATTTT. It yields the protein CASSASWGGVNTDTQYF.

Only one count was recorded for this clone. The chain links TRBV29-1 to TRBJ2-1; TRBD2 agrees at 14 bases. V shed 3 bases and J 0 bases; nucleotides not matched to a gene: 4. Germline V gene lookup returns CDR1 SQVTM and CDR2 ANQGSEA. The CDR3 runs to 17 residues. The CDR3 reads CSVEGLAGAHSYNEQFF. CDR3 bases: TGCAGCGTTGAGGGACTAGCGGGGGCACACTCCTACAATGAGCAGTTCTTC.

This chain links TRBV5-4 with TRBJ2-3, with D possibly matching TRBD2 (5 bases). Germline assignment: CDR1 SGHNT and CDR2 YYREEE (reference sequence). The CDR3 spans 14 residues. Trimming removed 3 bases from V and 1 base from J, with 9 bases in between. CDR3 DNA sequence: TGTGCCAGCAGCTCGGCCGGGGGCACAGATACGCAGTATTTT. The encoded protein is CASSSAGGTDTQYF.

This clone was picked up a small number of times. The V and J genes are TRBV5-6 and TRBJ2-1; the match to TRBD1 covers 7 bases. The CDR3 has 12 residues. V shed 0 bases, J shed 13 bases, and the junction held 4 bases outside the gene matches. CDR1 and CDR2 from the germline V gene are SGHDT and YYEEEE. The CDR3 DNA reads as TGTGCCAGCAGCTTGGACAGGGGTCTTCAGTTCTTC. It yields the protein CASSLDRGLQFF.

The count of this clone is one. The V and J genes are TRBV7-9 and TRBJ1-5, with D perhaps matching TRBD1 (6 bases). Germline V gene sequence: CDR1 SEHNR, CDR2 FQNEAQ (reference sequence). The CDR3 extends over 15 amino acids. Trimming took 4 bases from V and 5 from J, leaving 15 bases between them. CDR3 loop: CASSSSGEPYQPQHF. In DNA form, the CDR3 reads TGTGCCAGCAGCTCCTCAGGGGAGCCCTATCAGCCCCAGCATTTT.

The rearrangement uses TRBV7-8 and TRBJ2-3, with TRBD1 as a possible D gene (6 bases). Germline CDR1 and CDR2: SGHVS and FQNEAQ. Trimming took 5 bases from V and 2 from J, leaving 29 bases between them. The length of the CDR3 is 20 residues. The CDR3 protein is CASSLRTDSLRASVTDTQYF. In DNA form, the CDR3 reads TGTGCCAGCAGCCTTCGGACAGATTCCTTACGGGCGTCCGTCACAGATACGCAGTATTTT.

The chain links TRBV19 to TRBJ1-1; D is ambiguous. The V and J ends lost 9 bases and 3 bases respectively, with 14 bases between them. The CDR3 has 13 amino acids. Germline values: CDR1 LNHDA, CDR2 SQIVND (reference sequence). The CDR3 loop is CASSTVYDTEAFF. The CDR3 DNA sequence: TGTGCCAGCTCCACGGTATATGACACTGAAGCTTTCTTT.

CDR3 loop: CASSTRQGSNYGYTF. CDR3 in DNA: TGTGCCAGCAGCACAAGACAGGGGTCTAACTATGGCTACACCTTC. The chain recombines TRBV9 with TRBJ1-2; 8 positions agree with TRBD1. V trimming: 4 bases; J trimming: 0 bases; junction bases outside the gene matches: 5. The CDR3 covers 15 residues. The V gene's germline CDR1 is SGDLS and CDR2 YYNGEE.

CDR3 in DNA: TGTGCCAGCAGCCCAACTCCTAGCGGGGACTACAATGAGCAGTTCTTC. It is translated as CASSPTPSGDYNEQFF. This sequence joins TRBV7-9 and TRBJ2-1, with TRBD2 matching over 9 bases. V gave up 5 bases and J gave up 3 bases; unmatched junction bases: 8. Germline V CDR1 and CDR2: SEHNR, FQNEAQ (reference sequence). There are 16 residues in the CDR3.